The present entry profiles one T cell receptor (beta chain) with its context. The antigen is unknown. This CDR3 is 16 amino acids long. V was shortened by 0 bases and J by 8 bases, with 20 bases between the two germline ends. CDR1 SGHRS and CDR2 YFSETQ come from the germline V gene. The record originates from a study of identifying expanded T cells in peripheral blood. Findings of the study overall: Differentially abundant clones: around 1.2 between replicates, 16.4 at approximately 14 days, approximately 18 at four.

Profiling relied on immunoSEQ multiplex PCR, and the TCRdb table lists in-frame clones only, not all of them. The repertoire has about 82,000 clones, around 90% of them found once; the top ten carry less than 9.5%. Sequenced: blood. J is TRBJ1-1 and V is TRBV5-1; D is perhaps TRBD1 (6 bases). The clonotype comes from a person aged 18-70 years in good health. The CDR3 coding sequence is TGCGCCAGCAGCTTGGGGGAAACGACAGGAAATTTAGAAGCTTTCTTT. Protein sequence: CASSLGETTGNLEAFF.